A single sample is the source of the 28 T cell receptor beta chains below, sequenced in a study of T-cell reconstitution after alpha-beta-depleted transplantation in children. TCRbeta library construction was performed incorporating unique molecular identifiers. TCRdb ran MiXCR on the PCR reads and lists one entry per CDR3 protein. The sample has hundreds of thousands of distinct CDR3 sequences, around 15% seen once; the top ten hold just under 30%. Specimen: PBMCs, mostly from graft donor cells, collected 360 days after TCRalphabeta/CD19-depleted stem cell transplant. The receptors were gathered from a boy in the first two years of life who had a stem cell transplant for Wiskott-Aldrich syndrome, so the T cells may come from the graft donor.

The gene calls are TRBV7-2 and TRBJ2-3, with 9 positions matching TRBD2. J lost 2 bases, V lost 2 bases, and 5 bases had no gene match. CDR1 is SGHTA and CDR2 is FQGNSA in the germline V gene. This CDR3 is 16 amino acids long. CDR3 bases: TGTGCCAGCAGCTTAATAGCGGGAGAAGCCACAGATACGCAGTATTTT. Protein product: CASSLIAGEATDTQYF.

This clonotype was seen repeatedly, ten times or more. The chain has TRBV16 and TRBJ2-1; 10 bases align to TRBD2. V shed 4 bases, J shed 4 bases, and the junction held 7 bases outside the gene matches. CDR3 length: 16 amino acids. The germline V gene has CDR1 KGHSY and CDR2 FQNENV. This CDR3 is CASSPTSGAPYNEQFF. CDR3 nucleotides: TGTGCCAGCAGCCCTACTAGCGGGGCGCCGTACAATGAGCAGTTCTTC.

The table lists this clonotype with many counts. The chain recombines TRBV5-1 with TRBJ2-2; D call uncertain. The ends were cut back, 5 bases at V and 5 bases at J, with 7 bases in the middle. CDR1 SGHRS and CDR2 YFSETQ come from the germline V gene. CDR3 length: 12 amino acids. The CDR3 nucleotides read TGCGCCAGCAGGCCTAGGACCGGGGAGCTGTTTTTT. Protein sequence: CASRPRTGELFF.

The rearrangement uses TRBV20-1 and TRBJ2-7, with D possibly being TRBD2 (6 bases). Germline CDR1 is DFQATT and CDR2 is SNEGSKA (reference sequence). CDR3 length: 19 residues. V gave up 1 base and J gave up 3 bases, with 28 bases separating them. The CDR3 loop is CSARGALSPRGVGDYEQYF. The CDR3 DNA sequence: TGCAGTGCTAGAGGTGCCCTGAGCCCCCGCGGGGTAGGAGACTACGAGCAGTACTTC.

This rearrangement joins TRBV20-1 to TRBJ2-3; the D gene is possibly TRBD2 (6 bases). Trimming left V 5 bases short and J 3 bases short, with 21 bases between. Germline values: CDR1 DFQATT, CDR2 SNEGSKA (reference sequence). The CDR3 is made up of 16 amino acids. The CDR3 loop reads CSAQVFGRKQTDTQYF. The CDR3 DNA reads TGCAGTGCTCAGGTTTTTGGGAGGAAACAGACAGATACGCAGTATTTT.

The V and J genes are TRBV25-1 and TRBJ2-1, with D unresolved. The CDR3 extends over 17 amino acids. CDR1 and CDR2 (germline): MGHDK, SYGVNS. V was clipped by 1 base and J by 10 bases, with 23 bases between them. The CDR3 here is CASSELGISPQIGEQFF. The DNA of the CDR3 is TGTGCCAGCAGTGAATTGGGAATATCCCCACAAATCGGGGAGCAGTTCTTC.

The CDR3 loop reads CASSLSRLAGDLTDTQYF. The CDR3 DNA reads TGTGCCAGCAGCTTATCCCGACTAGCGGGGGACCTCACAGATACGCAGTATTTT. The chain is built from TRBV11-1 and TRBJ2-3; 12 bases align to TRBD2. V lost 2 bases to trimming and J lost 2 bases; unmatched junction nucleotides: 8. The CDR3 consists of 18 residues. In germline, CDR1 is SGHAT, CDR2 FQDESV (reference sequence). Using reference TRBV11-1 and TRBJ2-3 for the parts outside the CDR3, the full variable domain is EAEVAQSPRYKITEKSQAVAFWCDPISGHATLYWYRQILGQGPELLVQFQDESVVDDSQLPKDRFSAERLKGVDSTLKIQPAELGDSAMYLCASSLSRLAGDLTDTQYFGPGTRLTVL.

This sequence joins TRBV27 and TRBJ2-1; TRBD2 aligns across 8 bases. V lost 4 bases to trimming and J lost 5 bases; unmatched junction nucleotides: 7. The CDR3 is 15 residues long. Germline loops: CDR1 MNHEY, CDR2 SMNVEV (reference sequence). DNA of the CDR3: TGTGCCAGCAGTTCAGGGGCTAGCGGGCACAATGAGCAGTTCTTC. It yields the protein CASSSGASGHNEQFF.

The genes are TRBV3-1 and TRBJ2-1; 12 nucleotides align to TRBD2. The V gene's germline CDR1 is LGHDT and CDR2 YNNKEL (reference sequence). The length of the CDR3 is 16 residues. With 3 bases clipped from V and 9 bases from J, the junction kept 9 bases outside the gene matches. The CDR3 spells CASSHRGLAGRFEQFF. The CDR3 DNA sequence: TGTGCCAGCAGCCATCGCGGACTAGCGGGGAGGTTTGAGCAGTTCTTC.

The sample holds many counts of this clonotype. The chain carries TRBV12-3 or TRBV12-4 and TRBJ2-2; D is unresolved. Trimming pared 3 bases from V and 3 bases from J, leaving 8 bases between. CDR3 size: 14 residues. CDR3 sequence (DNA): TGTGCCAGCAGTTTTCTTCAGGACACCGGGGAGCTGTTTTTT. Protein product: CASSFLQDTGELFF.

The CDR3 loop is CATSVGNNQPQHF. CDR3 nucleotide sequence: TGTGCCACCAGTGTGGGCAACAATCAGCCCCAGCATTTT. The chain carries TRBV24-1 and TRBJ1-5; D call uncertain. This CDR3 is 13 amino acids long. V gave up 5 bases and J gave up 3 bases, with 7 bases separating them. The germline CDR1 and CDR2 sequences are KGHDR and SFDVKD.

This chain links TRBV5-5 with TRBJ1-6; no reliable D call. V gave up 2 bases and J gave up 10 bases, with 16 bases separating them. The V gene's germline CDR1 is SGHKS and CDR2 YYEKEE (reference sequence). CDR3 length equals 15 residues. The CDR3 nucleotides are TGTGCCAGCAGCTTCGTTCCGGGCATCTACTCACCCCTCCACTTT. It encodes CASSFVPGIYSPLHF.

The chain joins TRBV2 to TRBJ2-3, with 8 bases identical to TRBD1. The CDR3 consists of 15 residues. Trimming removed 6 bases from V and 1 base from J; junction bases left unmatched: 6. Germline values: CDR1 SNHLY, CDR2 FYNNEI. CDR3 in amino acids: CASSKQGVGTDTQYF. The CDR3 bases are TGTGCCAGCAGCAAACAGGGGGTTGGCACAGATACGCAGTATTTT. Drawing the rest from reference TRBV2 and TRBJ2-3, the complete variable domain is EPEVTQTPSHQVTQMGQEVILRCVPISNHLYFYWYRQILGQKVEFLVSFYNNEISEKSEIFDDQFSVERPDGSNFTLKIRSTKLEDSAMYFCASSKQGVGTDTQYFGPGTRLTVL.

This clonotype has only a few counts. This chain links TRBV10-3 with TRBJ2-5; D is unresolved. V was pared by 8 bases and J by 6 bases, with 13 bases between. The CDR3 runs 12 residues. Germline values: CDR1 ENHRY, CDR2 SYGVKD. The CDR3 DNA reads TGTGCCATCGGCACGCCCGATCAGACCCAGTACTTC. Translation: CAIGTPDQTQYF.

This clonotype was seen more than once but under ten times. The CDR3 region has the DNA TGTGCCAGCAAGAGTAGCTCCTACGAGCAGTACTTC. This encodes CASKSSSYEQYF. This chain connects TRBV6-5 to TRBJ2-7; no definite D call. The V end lost 7 bases, the J end lost 0 bases, and 7 bases lay between the germline ends. CDR1 MNHEY and CDR2 SVGAGI come from the germline V gene. The CDR3 spans 12 residues.

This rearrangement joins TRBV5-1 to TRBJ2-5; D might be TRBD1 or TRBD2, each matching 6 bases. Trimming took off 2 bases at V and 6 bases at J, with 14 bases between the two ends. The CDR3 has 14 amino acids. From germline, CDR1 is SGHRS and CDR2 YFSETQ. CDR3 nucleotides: TGCGCCAGCAGCTTACCGGGGGCTAGAAAGACCCAGTACTTC. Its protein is CASSLPGARKTQYF.

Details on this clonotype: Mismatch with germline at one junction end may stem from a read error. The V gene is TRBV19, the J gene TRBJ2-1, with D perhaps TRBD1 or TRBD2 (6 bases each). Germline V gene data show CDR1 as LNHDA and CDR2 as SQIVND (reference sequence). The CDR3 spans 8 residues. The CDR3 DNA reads TGTGCCAGTACGAGAGGGGGGTTC. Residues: CASTRGGF. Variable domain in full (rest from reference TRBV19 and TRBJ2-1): DGGITQSPKYLFRKEGQNVTLSCEQNLNHDAMYWYRQDPGQGLRLIYYSQIVNDFQKGDIAEGYSVSREKKESFPLTVTSAQKNPTAFYLCASTRGGFGPGTRLTVL.

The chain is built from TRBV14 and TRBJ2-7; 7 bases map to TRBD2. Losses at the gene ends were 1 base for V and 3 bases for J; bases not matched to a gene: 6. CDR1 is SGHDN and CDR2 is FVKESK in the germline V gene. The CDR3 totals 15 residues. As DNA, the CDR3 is TGTGCCAGCAGCCAAGGAGCGGGGAACCTCTACGAGCAGTACTTC. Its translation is CASSQGAGNLYEQYF.

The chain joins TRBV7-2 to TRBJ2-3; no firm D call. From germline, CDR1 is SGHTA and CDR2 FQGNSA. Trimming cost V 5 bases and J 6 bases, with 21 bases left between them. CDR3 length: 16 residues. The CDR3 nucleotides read TGTGCCAGCAGCCCGCCATTAGCTCAATCTGTCGATACGCAGTATTTT. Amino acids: CASSPPLAQSVDTQYF.

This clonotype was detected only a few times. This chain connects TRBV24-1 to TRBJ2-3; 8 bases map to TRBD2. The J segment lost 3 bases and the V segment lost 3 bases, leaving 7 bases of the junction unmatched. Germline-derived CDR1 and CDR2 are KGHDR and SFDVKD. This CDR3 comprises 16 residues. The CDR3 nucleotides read TGTGCCACCAGTGATCCGCGGGGGGCCGGGACAGATACGCAGTATTTT. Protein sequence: CATSDPRGAGTDTQYF.

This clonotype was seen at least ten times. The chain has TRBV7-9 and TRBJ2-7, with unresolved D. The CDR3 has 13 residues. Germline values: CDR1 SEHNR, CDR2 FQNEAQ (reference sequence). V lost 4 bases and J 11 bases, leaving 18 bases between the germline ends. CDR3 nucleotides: TGTGCCAGCAGCTCCCAGCAGGTGGAGCTGAAGTACTTC. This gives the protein CASSSQQVELKYF.

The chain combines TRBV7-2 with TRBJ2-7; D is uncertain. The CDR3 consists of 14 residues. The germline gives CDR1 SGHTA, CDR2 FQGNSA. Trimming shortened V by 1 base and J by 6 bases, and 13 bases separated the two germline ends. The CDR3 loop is CASSLEAGIPEQYF. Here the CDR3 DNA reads TGTGCCAGCAGCTTAGAAGCTGGGATTCCCGAGCAGTACTTC.

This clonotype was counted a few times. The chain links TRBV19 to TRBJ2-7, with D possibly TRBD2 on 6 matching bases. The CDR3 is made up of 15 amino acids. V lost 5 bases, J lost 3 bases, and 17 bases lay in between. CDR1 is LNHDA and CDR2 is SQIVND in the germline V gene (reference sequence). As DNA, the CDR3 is TGTGCCAGTAGTTCGCCCGGGACGGGAGTCTACGAGCAGTACTTC. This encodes CASSSPGTGVYEQYF.

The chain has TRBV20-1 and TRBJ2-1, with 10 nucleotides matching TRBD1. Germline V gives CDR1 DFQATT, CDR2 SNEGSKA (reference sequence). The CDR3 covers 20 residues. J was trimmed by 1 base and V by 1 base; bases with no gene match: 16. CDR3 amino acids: CSARVSGTGEPHRSYNEQFF. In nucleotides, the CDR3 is TGCAGTGCTAGAGTCTCCGGGACAGGGGAACCCCATCGGTCCTACAATGAGCAGTTCTTC.

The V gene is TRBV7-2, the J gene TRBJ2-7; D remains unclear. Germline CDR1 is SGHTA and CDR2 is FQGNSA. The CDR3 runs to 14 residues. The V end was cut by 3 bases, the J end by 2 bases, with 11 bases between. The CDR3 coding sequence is TGTGCCAGCAGCTTCATTCGGCCCCCCTACGAGCAGTACTTC. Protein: CASSFIRPPYEQYF.

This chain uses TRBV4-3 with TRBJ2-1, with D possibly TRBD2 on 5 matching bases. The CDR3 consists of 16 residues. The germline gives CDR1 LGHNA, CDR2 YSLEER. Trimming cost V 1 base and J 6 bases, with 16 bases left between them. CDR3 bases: TGCGCCAGCAGCCAAGCCCTGGGCCTAGCAGGCAATGAGCAGTTCTTC. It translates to CASSQALGLAGNEQFF.

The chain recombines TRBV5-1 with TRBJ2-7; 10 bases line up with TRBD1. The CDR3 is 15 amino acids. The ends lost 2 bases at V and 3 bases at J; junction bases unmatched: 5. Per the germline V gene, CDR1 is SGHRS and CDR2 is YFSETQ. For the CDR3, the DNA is TGCGCCAGCAGCTTCCGGGACAGGGGCGGCTACGAGCAGTACTTC. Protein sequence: CASSFRDRGGYEQYF.

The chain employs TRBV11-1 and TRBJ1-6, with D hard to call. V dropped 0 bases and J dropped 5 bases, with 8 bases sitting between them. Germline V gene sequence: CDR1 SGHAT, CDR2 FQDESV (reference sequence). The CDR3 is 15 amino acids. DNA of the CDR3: TGTGCCAGCAGCTTAGCCGCGACAAATAATTCACCCCTCCACTTT. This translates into CASSLAATNNSPLHF.